Below, one TCR beta chain is given with its context. Sequencing was performed with immunoSEQ multiplex PCR; in TCRdb, only in-frame clones are kept and a portion is missing. The sample records fewer than 200,000 clones, around 82% being singletons. This sample stems from a study of blood T cell repertoires in COVID-19. Looking at the study overall: Nucleic acid was either cDNA or gDNA, and it came from T cells, B-cell-depleted T cells, or PBMCs.

Per germline, CDR1 SNHLY and CDR2 FYNNEI. Trimming cost V 5 bases and J 2 bases, with 11 bases left between them. The CDR3 has 14 amino acids. This chain connects TRBV2 to TRBJ2-3; D might be TRBD1 (6 bases). The TCR sequence derives from an elderly woman with acute or convalescent COVID-19. The sample taken for sequencing was peripheral blood. The CDR3 here is CASSWTATTDTQYF. The CDR3 DNA reads as TGTGCCAGCAGTTGGACAGCCACCACAGATACGCAGTATTTT.